These 15 T cell receptor beta chains originate from one sample sequenced in a study of CD8 T cells in Susac syndrome. RNA amounts of about 0.5 to 1 ug underwent reverse transcription with random hexamers. MiXCR, run by TCRdb on the immunoSEQ multiplex PCR reads, gives a single entry per CDR3 protein. Of around 71,000 distinct CDR3 sequences in the sample, 96% are singletons; the top ten hold more than 0.09%. The sequencing sample was made of CD4+ T cells from PBMCs. These receptors originate from a human donor with multiple sclerosis.

The gene calls are TRBV6-6 and TRBJ2-3; possible D gene TRBD2, 6 bases. The CDR3 is made up of 16 amino acids. CDR1 MNHNY and CDR2 SVGAGI come from the germline V gene (reference sequence). Trimming stripped 2 bases from V and 0 bases from J, with 12 bases between. The CDR3 loop is CASSYGGESSTDTQYF. CDR3 nucleotide sequence: TGTGCCAGCAGTTACGGAGGGGAGTCCAGCACAGATACGCAGTATTTT.

The chain links TRBV7-8 to TRBJ1-1; TRBD1 is a possible D gene (6 bases). The CDR3 totals 16 residues. Germline V CDR1 and CDR2: SGHVS, FQNEAQ. Trimming pared 1 base from V and 0 bases from J, leaving 12 bases between. The CDR3 DNA sequence: TGTGCCAGCAGCTTAGAGGGCAGGGGCGTGAACACTGAAGCTTTCTTT. It specifies CASSLEGRGVNTEAFF. The full variable domain, completed using reference TRBV7-8 and TRBJ1-1, is GAGVSQSPRYKVAKRGQDVALRCDPISGHVSLFWYQQALGQGPEFLTYFQNEAQLDKSGLPSDRFFAERPEGSVSTLKIQRTQQEDSAVYLCASSLEGRGVNTEAFFGQGTRLTVV.

This clonotype came up once. This chain joins TRBV12-3 or TRBV12-4 and TRBJ1-5; D ambiguous. Between the trimmed V and J ends, which lost 5 bases and 2 bases, there was a span of 13 bases. The CDR3 has 15 amino acids. The CDR3 region has the DNA TGTGCCAGCAGTCAACAAGGCCCGGGCAATCAGCCCCAGCATTTT. Translated, it gives CASSQQGPGNQPQHF.

The CDR3 loop is CSVDRASPGGEQFF. CDR3 nucleotides: TGCAGCGTTGATAGAGCTTCCCCCGGAGGTGAGCAGTTCTTC. The chain is built from TRBV29-1 and TRBJ2-1, with D perhaps TRBD2 (5 bases). With 3 bases removed from V and 9 bases from J, the gap between germline ends came to 18 bases. Germline assignment: CDR1 SQVTM and CDR2 ANQGSEA. The CDR3 has 14 residues.

J is TRBJ2-5 and V is TRBV20-1; 12 bases agree with TRBD2. V gave up 0 bases and J gave up 5 bases; unmatched junction bases: 7. CDR3 length: 16 residues. CDR1 and CDR2 from the germline V gene are DFQATT and SNEGSKA (reference sequence). CDR3 residues: CSARDEPSGGAETQYF. The CDR3, as DNA: TGCAGTGCTAGAGATGAGCCTAGCGGGGGGGCGGAGACCCAGTACTTC.

The chain carries TRBV7-2 and TRBJ1-2, with 8 bases aligning to TRBD1. The CDR3 covers 15 residues. Trimming removed 7 bases from V and 4 bases from J; junction bases left unmatched: 11. CDR1 is SGHTA and CDR2 is FQGNSA in the germline V gene. The CDR3 region has the DNA TGTGCCAGCACCACCGCAGGGGGCGCCGGCTATGGCTACACCTTC. Protein sequence: CASTTAGGAGYGYTF.

The chain combines TRBV11-2 with TRBJ2-7, with TRBD1 identical over 8 bases. This CDR3 is built from 15 residues. V shed 2 bases and J 0 bases; nucleotides not matched to a gene: 3. Germline CDR1 SGHAT, CDR2 FQNNGV. The CDR3 loop reads CASSLRTGHSYEQYF. The CDR3 bases are TGTGCCAGCAGCTTAAGGACAGGGCACTCCTACGAGCAGTACTTC.

CDR3 residues: CASSAIQGLDYEQYF. The CDR3 DNA follows: TGTGCCAGCAGTGCAATACAGGGATTGGACTACGAGCAGTACTTC. This chain links TRBV2 with TRBJ2-7; a weak D match, TRBD1 (6 bases). Trimming shortened V by 4 bases and J by 3 bases, and 16 bases separated the two germline ends. The CDR3 extends over 15 amino acids. Germline V CDR1 and CDR2: SNHLY, FYNNEI.

The chain carries TRBV12-3 or TRBV12-4 and TRBJ1-5; the match to TRBD1 covers 9 bases. The J segment lost 6 bases and the V segment lost 5 bases, leaving 5 bases of the junction unmatched. The CDR3 has 14 residues. The CDR3 DNA follows: TGTGCCAGCAGTCGGACAGGGGCGTCTCAGCCCCAGCATTTT. Its protein product is CASSRTGASQPQHF.

The chain recombines TRBV4-1 with TRBJ2-3; 9 bases align to TRBD2. The CDR3 is 18 amino acids. V gave up 8 bases and J gave up 2 bases; unmatched junction bases: 17. CDR1 and CDR2 (germline): MGHRA, YSYEKL. The CDR3 bases are TGCGCCAGCCGTCCGTTGAGGCTAGCGGGGAAATCCACAGATACGCAGTATTTT. Encoded protein: CASRPLRLAGKSTDTQYF.

The chain is built from TRBV5-1 and TRBJ1-1, with D uncertain. This CDR3 region has 14 residues. The V gene lost 0 bases and the J gene lost 5 bases, with 11 bases spanning the gap. Looked up from germline, CDR1 is SGHRS and CDR2 is YFSETQ. CDR3 amino acids: CASSLDPGWTEAFF. CDR3 DNA: TGCGCCAGCAGCTTGGATCCGGGGTGGACTGAAGCTTTCTTT.

This chain uses TRBV5-1 with TRBJ2-7; no clear D. This CDR3 is 13 amino acids long. Trimming took off 1 base at V and 6 bases at J, with 11 bases between the two ends. Germline V gene sequence: CDR1 SGHRS, CDR2 YFSETQ. The CDR3 spells CASSLQVLGEQYF. The CDR3 region has the DNA TGCGCCAGCAGCTTGCAGGTCCTTGGCGAGCAGTACTTC.

The chain links TRBV20-1 to TRBJ2-5, with 10 positions matching TRBD1. V shed 3 bases, J shed 4 bases, and the junction held 8 bases outside the gene matches. CDR3 length: 15 residues. The germline CDR1 and CDR2 sequences are DFQATT and SNEGSKA (reference sequence). The DNA of the CDR3 is TGCAGTGCTAGGGCTTGGGGACAGGGGAGAGAGACCCAGTACTTC. The encoded protein is CSARAWGQGRETQYF.

The chain has TRBV3-1 and TRBJ2-7, with TRBD1 matching 11 bases. After removal of 5 bases from V and 5 bases from J, the junction contained 8 bases not matched to a gene. The CDR3 length is 15 residues. Germline CDR1 LGHDT, CDR2 YNNKEL (reference sequence). Here the CDR3 DNA reads TGTGCCAGCAGCTCCTGGACAGGGGGCTACGACGAGCAGTACTTC. Translating gives CASSSWTGGYDEQYF.

The J gene is TRBJ1-1, the V gene TRBV12-3 or TRBV12-4; D remains unclear. The germline V and J ends were trimmed by 7 bases and 6 bases, with 0 bases remaining between them. The CDR3 has 8 residues. This CDR3 is CASTEAFF. CDR3 sequence (DNA): TGTGCCAGCACTGAAGCTTTCTTT.